The next 10 T cell receptor beta chains were all read from a single sample in a study of human T cells and chemical hapten exposure. Time point meaning: pre-sensitization, week 0. Treatment noted: therapeutic diphenylcyclopropenone sensitization with weekly scalp DPC. The authors' total RNA extraction used unfractionated whole blood. TCRdb fed the RACE reads into MiXCR, producing one record per CDR3 protein. Of tens of thousands of distinct CDR3 sequences in the sample, roughly a tenth were seen once. The material sequenced was whole blood, taken in connection with sensitization to the hapten diphenylcyclopropenone (DPC). These receptors came from a woman in her 30s with alopecia areata. Some clones in this sample may be carry-over from other donors' samples.

This clonotype was found many times. The chain combines TRBV14 with TRBJ2-3; D is unclear. The CDR3 consists of 17 residues. Trimming took off 1 base at V and 1 base at J, with 15 bases between the two ends. CDR1 SGHDN and CDR2 FVKESK come from the germline V gene. This CDR3 is CASSQVFWSFGTDTQYF. The CDR3 coding sequence is TGTGCCAGCAGCCAAGTGTTCTGGTCCTTTGGCACAGATACGCAGTATTTT.

This clonotype was counted many times. The genes are TRBV29-1 and TRBJ2-3; a weak D match, TRBD1 (7 bases). The germline CDR1 and CDR2 sequences are SQVTM and ANQGSEA. The CDR3 is 13 residues long. Trimming removed 7 bases at V and 2 bases at J, with 13 bases between. DNA of the CDR3: TGCAGCGCAGGGGGGAAAACCACAGATACGCAGTATTTT. This gives the protein CSAGGKTTDTQYF.

In this sample, this clonotype turned up a few times. In DNA form, the CDR3 reads TGTGCCAGCAGTCTCAGGCAGTGCAACACTGAAGCTTTCTTT. It encodes CASSLRQCNTEAFF. The chain is built from TRBV14 and TRBJ1-1; no definite D call. V was shortened by 6 bases and J by 2 bases, with 13 bases between the two germline ends. The CDR3 totals 14 residues. Looked up from germline, CDR1 is SGHDN and CDR2 is FVKESK.

In this sample, this clonotype turned up many times. The V gene is TRBV7-2, the J gene TRBJ2-1; the match to TRBD2 covers 15 bases. The V gene's germline CDR1 is SGHTA and CDR2 FQGNSA. There are 15 residues in the CDR3. The J segment lost 9 bases and the V segment lost 1 base, leaving 1 base of the junction unmatched. The CDR3: CASSLGTSGGGEQFF. In DNA, the CDR3 is TGTGCCAGCAGCTTAGGGACTAGCGGGGGGGGTGAGCAGTTCTTC.

The CDR3: CASSFGGGAPDTQYF. The CDR3 DNA reads as TGTGCCAGCAGCTTTGGAGGGGGGGCCCCAGATACGCAGTATTTT. J is TRBJ2-3 and V is TRBV11-3; the D gene is possibly TRBD2 (7 bases). V lost 3 bases and J lost 4, with 14 bases in between. CDR1 is SGHNT and CDR2 is YENEEA in the germline V gene. This CDR3 has 15 residues. The entire variable domain, with the rest obtained from reference TRBV11-3 and TRBJ2-3, is as follows: EAGVVQSPRYKIIEKKQPVAFWCNPISGHNTLYWYLQNLGQGPELLIRYENEEAVDDSQLPKDRFSAERLKGVDSTLKIQPAELGDSAVYLCASSFGGGAPDTQYFGPGTRLTVL.

The V call is TRBV7-9, the J call TRBJ2-7, with D perhaps matching TRBD1 (5 bases). The V and J ends lost 1 base and 7 bases respectively, with 11 bases between them. The germline V gene has CDR1 SEHNR and CDR2 FQNEAQ (reference sequence). This CDR3 has 13 residues. The CDR3 DNA sequence: TGTGCCAGCAGCTTAGTAGGGGCGAGTGAGCAGTACTTC. It codes for CASSLVGASEQYF.

This sequence joins TRBV7-9 and TRBJ1-3, with D possibly matching TRBD1 (6 bases). Germline values: CDR1 SEHNR, CDR2 FQNEAQ (reference sequence). The length of the CDR3 is 22 residues. With 5 bases removed from V and 0 bases from J, the gap between germline ends came to 32 bases. CDR3 DNA: TGTGCCAGCAGCCCCCGGGGGACAATTATACGGCCCGTGTTAGGCTCTGGAAACACCATATATTTT. This codes for CASSPRGTIIRPVLGSGNTIYF.

This clonotype was seen once. J is TRBJ2-1 and V is TRBV12-3 or TRBV12-4, with D perhaps matching TRBD2 (5 bases). With 6 bases removed from V and 10 bases from J, the gap between germline ends came to 10 bases. The CDR3 is made up of 11 amino acids. The CDR3 sequence: CASRGRGEQFF. Here the CDR3 DNA reads TGTGCCAGCAGGGGCCGAGGGGAGCAGTTCTTC.

This clonotype was observed many times. The chain couples TRBV14 to TRBJ1-3; the D is unclear. Trimming stripped 4 bases from V and 1 base from J, with 17 bases between. The CDR3 sequence is 17 residues long. Per the germline V gene, CDR1 is SGHDN and CDR2 is FVKESK. The CDR3 protein is CASSPLDPSTSGNTIYF. CDR3 DNA: TGTGCCAGCAGCCCCTTGGACCCGAGTACATCTGGAAACACCATATATTTT.

The V and J genes are TRBV7-2 and TRBJ2-1, with 9 bases aligning to TRBD1. Germline V gives CDR1 SGHTA, CDR2 FQGNSA. This CDR3 region has 16 residues. Trimming at V came to 4 bases and at J to 6 bases, leaving 10 bases not matched to a gene. The CDR3 sequence is CASSSQNPGQGNEQFF. The CDR3 nucleotides are TGTGCCAGCAGCTCGCAAAACCCGGGACAGGGCAATGAGCAGTTCTTC. The variable domain in full, completed from reference TRBV7-2 and TRBJ2-1, reads GAGVSQSPSNKVTEKGKDVELRCDPISGHTALYWYRQSLGQGLEFLIYFQGNSAPDKSGLPSDRFSAERTGGSVSTLTIQRTQQEDSAVYLCASSSQNPGQGNEQFFGPGTRLTVL.